This T cell receptor beta chain derives from a study of T cells expressing NK-cell markers (TCRdb year 2020). As for the study more broadly: About eight donors provided sorted CD3+CD56+NKG2C+, CD3+CD56+NKG2C- and CD3+CD56-NKG2C+ T-cell subsets, whose TCR beta-chain repertoires were profiled. All eight donors whose samples were sequenced were randomly selected healthy volunteers, three of them men and five women. Of the eight sequenced donors, seven were found to be HCMV-seropositive and one was found to be HCMV-seronegative. Illumina HiSeq 2000/2500, MiSeq or NextSeq was used to sequence libraries as 2 x 150 bp reads. Results and caveats for the whole study, not just this receptor: Those dominant clonotypes were again the most abundant among CD3+CD56-NKG2C+ cells in a few donors, at about 28.3-65%. In six donors, the dominant CD3+CD56+NKG2C+ clonotypes were among the top 10 CD8+ clonotypes and accounted for about 1.0-7.5% of CD8+ T cells. Whether the expanded NKG2C-expressing T cell clones were specific for HCMV antigens was left unclear.

Regarding this clonotype: Its antigen is not yet known.

HCMV serostatus was determined by detecting HCMV-specific IgG in serum with a commercial ELISA kit. Ficoll density gradient centrifugation was used to isolate peripheral blood mononuclear cells from blood. This sample was sequenced with an Illumina HiSeq 2000. TCR beta cDNA libraries were prepared using 5'RACE template switching, which introduced a universal primer site and unique molecular identifiers. Priming for cDNA synthesis came from the TCR beta constant segment, and two successive PCR amplification steps followed. Per the original workflow: MIGEC handled demultiplexing of the reads and grouping by UMI, while MiTCR was used to assemble and quantify clonotypes. Only TCR cDNA sequences supported by at least two reads were kept to exclude erroneous sequences. The tcR package was used for downstream repertoire analysis, and clonotypes were matched across fractions by CDR3 nucleotide sequence plus V segment. VDJmatch was used to annotate antigen specificity against VDJdb, with one amino acid substitution allowed in CDR3. TCRdb reprocessed the reads and lists each CDR3 protein sequence as a single entry, with no DNA. The V and J calls come from TCRdb's annotation, not from the publication. This sample's table lists 550,000 to 600,000 distinct CDR3 sequences. Jointly, the top ten make up 3% to 4.5% of the sample.

Per the germline V gene, ENHRY is the CDR1 and SYGVKD is the CDR2. Its CDR3 holds 14 amino acids, cysteine through phenylalanine. The entry carries no DNA sequence. The receptor's source is a man aged 18 to 29 in good health. Donor details come from another sample of the same person, matched by shared clones. The specimen sequenced was blood T cells: a sorted CD56 or NKG2C T cell subset, CD4+ or CD8+ T cells, or bulk PBMC T cells (not recorded which). Rearrangement joined TRBV10-3 to TRBJ1-1. For the CDR3, the sequence is CAISEPARNTEAFF.